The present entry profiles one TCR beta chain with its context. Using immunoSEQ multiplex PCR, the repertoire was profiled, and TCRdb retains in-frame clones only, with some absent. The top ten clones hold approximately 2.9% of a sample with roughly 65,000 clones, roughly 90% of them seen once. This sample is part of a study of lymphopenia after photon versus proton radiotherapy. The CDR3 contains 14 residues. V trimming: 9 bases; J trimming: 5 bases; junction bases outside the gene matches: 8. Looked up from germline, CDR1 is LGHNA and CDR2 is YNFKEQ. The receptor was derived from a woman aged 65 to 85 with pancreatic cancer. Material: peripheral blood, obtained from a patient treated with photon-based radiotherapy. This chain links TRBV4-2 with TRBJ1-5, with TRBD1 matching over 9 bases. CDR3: CASCGGQGYQPQHF. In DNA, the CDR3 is TGTGCCAGTTGCGGTGGACAGGGGTATCAGCCCCAGCATTTT.